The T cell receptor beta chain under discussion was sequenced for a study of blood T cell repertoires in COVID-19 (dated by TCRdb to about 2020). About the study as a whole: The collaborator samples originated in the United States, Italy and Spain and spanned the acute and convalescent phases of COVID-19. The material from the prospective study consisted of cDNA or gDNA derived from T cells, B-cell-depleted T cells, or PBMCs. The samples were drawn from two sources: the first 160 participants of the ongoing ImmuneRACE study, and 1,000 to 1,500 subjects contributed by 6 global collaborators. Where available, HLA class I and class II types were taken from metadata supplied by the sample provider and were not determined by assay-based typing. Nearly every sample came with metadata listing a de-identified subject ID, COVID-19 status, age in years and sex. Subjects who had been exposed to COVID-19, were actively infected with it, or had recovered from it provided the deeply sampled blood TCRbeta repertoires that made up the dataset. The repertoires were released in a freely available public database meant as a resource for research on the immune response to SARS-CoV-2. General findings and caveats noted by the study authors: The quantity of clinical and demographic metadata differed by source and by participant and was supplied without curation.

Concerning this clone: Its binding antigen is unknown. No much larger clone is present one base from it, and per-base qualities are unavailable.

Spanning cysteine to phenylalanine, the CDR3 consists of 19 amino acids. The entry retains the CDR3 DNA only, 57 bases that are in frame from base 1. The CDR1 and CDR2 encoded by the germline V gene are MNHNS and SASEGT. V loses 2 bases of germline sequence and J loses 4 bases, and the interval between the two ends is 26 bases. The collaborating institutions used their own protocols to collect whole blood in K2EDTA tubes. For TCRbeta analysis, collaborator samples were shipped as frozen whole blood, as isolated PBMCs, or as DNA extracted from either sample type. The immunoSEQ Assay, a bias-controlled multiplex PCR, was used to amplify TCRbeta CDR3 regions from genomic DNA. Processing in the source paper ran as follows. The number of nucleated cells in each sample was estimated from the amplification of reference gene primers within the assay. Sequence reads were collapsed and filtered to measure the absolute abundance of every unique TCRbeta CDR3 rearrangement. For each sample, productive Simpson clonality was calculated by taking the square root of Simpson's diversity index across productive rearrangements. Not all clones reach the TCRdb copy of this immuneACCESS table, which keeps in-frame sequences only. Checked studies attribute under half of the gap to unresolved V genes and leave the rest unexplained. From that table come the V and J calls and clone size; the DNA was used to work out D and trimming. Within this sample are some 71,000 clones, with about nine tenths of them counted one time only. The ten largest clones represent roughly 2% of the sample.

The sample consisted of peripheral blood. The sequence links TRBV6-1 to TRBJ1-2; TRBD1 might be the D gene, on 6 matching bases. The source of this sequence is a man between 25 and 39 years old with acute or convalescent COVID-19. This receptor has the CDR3 CASSEIRGGRKTGIYGYTF. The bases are TGTGCCAGCAGTGAAATTAGAGGGGGTCGAAAAACAGGGATCTATGGCTACACCTTC.